This T cell receptor (beta chain) appears in the sequencing data of a study of response to subunit inactivated influenza vaccine. Trimming shortened V by 6 bases and J by 7 bases, and 19 bases separated the two germline ends. CDR3 size: 15 residues. Study-wide findings and caveats: T cells newly recruited by each seasonal influenza vaccination are few, the authors suggested.

In this sample, this clonotype turned up a few times. Antigen: not known. TCRdb re-analysed the RT-PCR reads in MiXCR, keeping a single row per CDR3 protein. Counted here are about 570,000 distinct CDR3 sequences, roughly 12% occurring once; the ten biggest clones make up 9.5% to 12%. The sample was also linked to a second study, of T cells expressing NK-cell markers. Turning to that study: Making the TCR beta cDNA relied on 5'RACE template switching with UMIs. The CD3+CD56-NKG2C+ fraction of a handful of donors was also led by these clonotypes.

The TCR comes from a man aged 50-60 years who received an inactivated influenza vaccine. The rearrangement uses TRBV12-3 or TRBV12-4 and TRBJ2-1; either TRBD1 or TRBD2 may supply D (5 bases each). Sequenced here: PBMCs from blood, sampled on the day of vaccination. The CDR3 protein is CASRRRQLPGNEQFF. CDR3 nucleotide sequence: TGTGCCAGCAGAAGAAGACAGCTCCCGGGGAATGAGCAGTTCTTC.